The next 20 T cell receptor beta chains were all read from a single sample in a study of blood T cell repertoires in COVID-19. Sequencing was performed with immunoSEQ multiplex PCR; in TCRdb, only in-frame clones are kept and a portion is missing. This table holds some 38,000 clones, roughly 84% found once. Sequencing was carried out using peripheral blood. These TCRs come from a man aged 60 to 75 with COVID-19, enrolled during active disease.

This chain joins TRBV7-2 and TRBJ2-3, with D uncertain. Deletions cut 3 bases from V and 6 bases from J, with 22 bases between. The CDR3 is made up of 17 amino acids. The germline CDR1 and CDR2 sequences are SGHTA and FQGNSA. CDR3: CASSFQSVRSRADTQYF. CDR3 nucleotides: TGTGCCAGCAGCTTCCAAAGCGTCCGGTCCCGCGCGGATACGCAGTATTTT.

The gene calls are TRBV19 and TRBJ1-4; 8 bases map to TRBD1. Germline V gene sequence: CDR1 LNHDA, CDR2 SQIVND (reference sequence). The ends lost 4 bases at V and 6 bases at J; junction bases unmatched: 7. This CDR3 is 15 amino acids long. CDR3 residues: CASSSQGASDEKLFF. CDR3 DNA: TGTGCCAGTAGTAGCCAGGGGGCTTCAGATGAAAAACTGTTTTTT.

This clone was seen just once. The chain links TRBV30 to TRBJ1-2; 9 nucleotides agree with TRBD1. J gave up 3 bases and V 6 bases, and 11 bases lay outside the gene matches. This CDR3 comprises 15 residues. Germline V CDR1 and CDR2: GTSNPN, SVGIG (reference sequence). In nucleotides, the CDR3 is TGTGCCTGCCCGAAGGACAGGGGTTCGGACTATGGCTACACCTTC. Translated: CACPKDRGSDYGYTF. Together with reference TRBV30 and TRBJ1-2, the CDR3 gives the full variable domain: SQTIHQWPATLVQPVGSPLSLECTVEGTSNPNLYWYRQAAGRGLQLLFYSVGIGQISSEVPQNLSASRPQDRQFILSSKKLLLSDSGFYLCACPKDRGSDYGYTFGSGTRLTVV.

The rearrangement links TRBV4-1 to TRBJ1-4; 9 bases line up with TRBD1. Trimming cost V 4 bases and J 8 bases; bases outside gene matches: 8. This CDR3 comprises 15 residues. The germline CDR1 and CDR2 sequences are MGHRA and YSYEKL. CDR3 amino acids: CASSPNRGLSEKLFF. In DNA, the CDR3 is TGCGCCAGCAGCCCAAACAGGGGGCTTTCGGAAAAACTGTTTTTT.

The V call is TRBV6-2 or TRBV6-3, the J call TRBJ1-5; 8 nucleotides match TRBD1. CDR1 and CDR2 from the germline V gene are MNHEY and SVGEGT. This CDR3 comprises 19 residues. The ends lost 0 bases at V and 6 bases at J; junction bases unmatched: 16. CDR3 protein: CASSYSRTGWYGTGQPQHF. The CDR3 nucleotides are TGTGCCAGCAGTTACTCGCGGACAGGGTGGTACGGTACTGGTCAGCCCCAGCATTTT.

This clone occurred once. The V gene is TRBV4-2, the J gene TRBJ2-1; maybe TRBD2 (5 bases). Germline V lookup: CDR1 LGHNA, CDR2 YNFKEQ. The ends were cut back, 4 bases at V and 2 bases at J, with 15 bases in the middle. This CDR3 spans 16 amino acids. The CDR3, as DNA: TGTGCCAGCAGCCCAAACCCTAGCCGAGCCTACAATGAGCAGTTCTTC. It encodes CASSPNPSRAYNEQFF.

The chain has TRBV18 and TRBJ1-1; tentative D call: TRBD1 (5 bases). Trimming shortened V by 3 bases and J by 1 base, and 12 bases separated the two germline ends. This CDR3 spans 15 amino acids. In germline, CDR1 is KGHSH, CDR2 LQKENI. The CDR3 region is CASSPGQSTNTEAFF. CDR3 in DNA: TGTGCCAGCTCACCGGGGCAGTCGACGAACACTGAAGCTTTCTTT.

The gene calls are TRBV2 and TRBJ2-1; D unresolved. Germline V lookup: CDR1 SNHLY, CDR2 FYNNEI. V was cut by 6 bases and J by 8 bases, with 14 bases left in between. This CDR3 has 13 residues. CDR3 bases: TGTGCCAGCAGCCTGAAACGAGGCCATGAGCAGTTCTTC. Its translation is CASSLKRGHEQFF.

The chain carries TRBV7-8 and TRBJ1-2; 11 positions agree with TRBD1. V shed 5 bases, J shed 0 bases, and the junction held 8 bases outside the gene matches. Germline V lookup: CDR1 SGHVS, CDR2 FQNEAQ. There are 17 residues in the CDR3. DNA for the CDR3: TGTGCCAGCAGCCCCGGGACAGGGGGAATTACTAACTATGGCTACACCTTC. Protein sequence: CASSPGTGGITNYGYTF.

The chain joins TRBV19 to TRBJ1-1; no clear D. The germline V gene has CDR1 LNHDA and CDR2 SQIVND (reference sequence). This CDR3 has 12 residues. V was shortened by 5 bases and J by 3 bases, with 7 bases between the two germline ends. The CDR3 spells CASSRLDTEAFF. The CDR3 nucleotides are TGTGCCAGTAGTCGACTTGACACTGAAGCTTTCTTT.

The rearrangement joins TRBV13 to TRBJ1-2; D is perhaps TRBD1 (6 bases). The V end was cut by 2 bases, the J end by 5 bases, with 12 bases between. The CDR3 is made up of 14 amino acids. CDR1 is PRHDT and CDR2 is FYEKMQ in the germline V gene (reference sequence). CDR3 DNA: TGTGCCAGCAGCTTACAGGGGCCTTTATATGGCTACACCTTC. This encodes CASSLQGPLYGYTF.

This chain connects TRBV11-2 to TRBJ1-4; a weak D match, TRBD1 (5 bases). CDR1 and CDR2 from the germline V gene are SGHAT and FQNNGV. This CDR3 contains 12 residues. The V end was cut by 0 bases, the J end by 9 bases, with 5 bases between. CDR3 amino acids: CASSLEGQKLFF. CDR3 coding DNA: TGTGCCAGCAGCTTAGAGGGGCAAAAACTGTTTTTT. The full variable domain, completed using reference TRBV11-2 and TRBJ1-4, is EAGVAQSPRYKIIEKRQSVAFWCNPISGHATLYWYQQILGQGPKLLIQFQNNGVVDDSQLPKDRFSAERLKGVDSTLKIQPAKLEDSAVYLCASSLEGQKLFFGSGTQLSVL.

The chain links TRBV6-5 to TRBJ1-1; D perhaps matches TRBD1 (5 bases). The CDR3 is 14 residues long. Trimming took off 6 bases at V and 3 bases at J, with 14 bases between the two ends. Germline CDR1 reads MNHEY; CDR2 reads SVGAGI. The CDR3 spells CASRVRLRDTEAFF. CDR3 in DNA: TGTGCCAGCAGGGTCCGTCTCAGGGACACTGAAGCTTTCTTT.

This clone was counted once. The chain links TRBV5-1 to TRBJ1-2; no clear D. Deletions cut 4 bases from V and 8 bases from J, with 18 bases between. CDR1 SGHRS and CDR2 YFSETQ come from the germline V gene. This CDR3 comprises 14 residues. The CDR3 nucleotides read TGCGCCAGCAGCGAGGTACCAATCACAACGGGCTACACCTTC. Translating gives CASSEVPITTGYTF.

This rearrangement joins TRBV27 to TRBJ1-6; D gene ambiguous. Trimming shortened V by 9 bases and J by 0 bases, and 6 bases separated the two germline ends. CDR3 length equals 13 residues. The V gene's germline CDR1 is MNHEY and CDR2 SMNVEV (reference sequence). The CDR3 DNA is TGTGCCAGTAGGAGCTCCTATAATTCACCCCTCCACTTT. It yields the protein CASRSSYNSPLHF.

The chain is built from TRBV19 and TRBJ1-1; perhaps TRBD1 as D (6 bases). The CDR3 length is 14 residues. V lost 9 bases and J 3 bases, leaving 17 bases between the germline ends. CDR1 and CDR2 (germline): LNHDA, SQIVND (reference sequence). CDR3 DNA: TGTGCCAGCCGACGGCGGGGGGCGGACACTGAAGCTTTCTTT. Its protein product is CASRRRGADTEAFF.

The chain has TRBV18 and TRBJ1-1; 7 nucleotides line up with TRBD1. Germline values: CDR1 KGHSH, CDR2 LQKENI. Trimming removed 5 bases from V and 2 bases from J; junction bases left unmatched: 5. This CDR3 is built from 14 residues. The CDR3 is CASSKGTENTEAFF. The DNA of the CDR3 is TGTGCCAGCTCAAAAGGGACAGAAAACACTGAAGCTTTCTTT.

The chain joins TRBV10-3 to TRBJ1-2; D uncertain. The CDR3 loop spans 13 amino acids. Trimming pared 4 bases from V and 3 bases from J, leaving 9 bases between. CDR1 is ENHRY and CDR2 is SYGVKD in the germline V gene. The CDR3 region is CAISGGLDYGYTF. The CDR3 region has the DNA TGTGCCATCAGTGGAGGGTTGGACTATGGCTACACCTTC.

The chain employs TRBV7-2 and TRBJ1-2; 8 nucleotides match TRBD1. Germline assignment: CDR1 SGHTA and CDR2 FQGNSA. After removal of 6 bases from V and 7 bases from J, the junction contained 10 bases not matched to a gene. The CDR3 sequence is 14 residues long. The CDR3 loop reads CASSFQGANVGYTF. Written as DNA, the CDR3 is TGTGCCAGCAGTTTCCAGGGGGCGAATGTTGGCTACACCTTC.

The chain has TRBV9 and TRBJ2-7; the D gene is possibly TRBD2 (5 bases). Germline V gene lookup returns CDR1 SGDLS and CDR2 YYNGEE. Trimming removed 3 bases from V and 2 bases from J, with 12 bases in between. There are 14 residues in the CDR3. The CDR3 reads CASSGGLSAYEQYF. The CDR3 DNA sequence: TGTGCCAGCAGCGGTGGACTGAGCGCCTACGAGCAGTACTTC.